One and the same sample provided the 31 T cell receptor beta chains below, sequenced in a study of spatial heterogeneity in lung cancer. Indicated time point: sample taken at primary tumor resection. From tumor, nontumor lung or frozen PBMC, whole RNA was taken unsorted for sequencing. MiXCR was run by TCRdb on the 5' RACE reads, yielding one entry per CDR3 protein. This repertoire shows 95,000 or so distinct CDR3 sequences, 7% to 9% found once; its top ten account for about 7.1%. The source was PBMCs, collected at surgery. The receptors were gathered from a male donor with early-stage non-small cell lung cancer.

This clonotype appeared many times. The chain links TRBV2 to TRBJ1-5, with a tentative D call TRBD1 (5 bases). Germline CDR1 is SNHLY and CDR2 is FYNNEI. Trimming took 7 bases from V and 4 from J, leaving 11 bases between them. The CDR3 sequence is 13 residues long. The CDR3 spells CASTGTHNQPQHF. CDR3 DNA: TGTGCCAGCACCGGGACCCATAATCAGCCCCAGCATTTT.

This clonotype occurred many times. The genes are TRBV10-3 and TRBJ2-3; 8 bases are shared with TRBD1. Trimming cost V 3 bases and J 5 bases; bases outside gene matches: 7. The CDR3 is 15 amino acids. CDR1 is ENHRY, CDR2 SYGVKD, per germline. CDR3 DNA: TGTGCCATCAGTGAAGGCAGGGGGCGCGTAGATACGCAGTATTTT. Translating gives CAISEGRGRVDTQYF.

This clonotype was counted many times. The chain joins TRBV12-3 or TRBV12-4 to TRBJ1-4, with D tentatively TRBD1 (5 bases). The CDR3 runs to 14 residues. Trimming took 7 bases from V and 3 from J, leaving 12 bases between them. The CDR3 sequence: CASTLTASNEKLFF. CDR3 in DNA: TGTGCCAGCACTTTGACAGCCTCTAATGAAAAACTGTTTTTT.

This chain joins TRBV6-1 and TRBJ1-6; TRBD1 aligns across 7 bases. After removal of 10 bases from V and 7 bases from J, the junction contained 7 bases not matched to a gene. The germline CDR1 and CDR2 sequences are MNHNS and SASEGT. The CDR3 runs 13 residues. CDR3 sequence (DNA): TGTGCCACACACAGGGGAGGAAATTCACCCCTCCACTTT. Amino acids: CATHRGGNSPLHF.

In this sample, this clonotype turned up a few times. The V call is TRBV20-1, the J call TRBJ1-1; D not resolved. This CDR3 has 13 amino acids. Germline V CDR1 and CDR2: DFQATT, SNEGSKA (reference sequence). With 5 bases removed from V and 1 base from J, the gap between germline ends came to 11 bases. In DNA, the CDR3 is TGCAGTGCTGTATCCTCAGCGAACACTGAAGCTTTCTTT. Protein: CSAVSSANTEAFF.

This clonotype showed up just a few times. The chain uses TRBV27 and TRBJ2-5; TRBD2 might be the D (6 bases). The CDR3 is 17 residues long. V lost 0 bases to trimming and J lost 3 bases, with 17 bases between them. CDR1 is MNHEY, CDR2 SMNVEV, per germline (reference sequence). The CDR3: CASSLSATRQLKETQYF. The CDR3 bases are TGTGCCAGCAGTTTATCCGCGACTAGGCAACTAAAAGAGACCCAGTACTTC.

This clonotype occurred many times. The chain has TRBV5-5 and TRBJ2-7, with D perhaps TRBD1 (5 bases). Germline-derived CDR1 and CDR2 are SGHKS and YYEKEE (reference sequence). The CDR3 is 15 residues long. V shed 1 base and J shed 2 bases, with 13 bases lying between them. CDR3: CASSLKRTLPYEQYF. In DNA, the CDR3 is TGTGCCAGCAGCTTGAAACGGACACTCCCCTACGAGCAGTACTTC.

The table lists this clonotype with a few counts. The rearrangement joins TRBV9 to TRBJ2-3; D is unclear. CDR1 and CDR2 (germline): SGDLS, YYNGEE. The CDR3 spans 14 residues. V dropped 0 bases and J dropped 2 bases, with 7 bases sitting between them. As DNA, the CDR3 is TGTGCCAGCAGCGTAGATTACAACACAGATACGCAGTATTTT. Its translation is CASSVDYNTDTQYF.

This clonotype has a count of ten or more. The rearrangement uses TRBV6-5 and TRBJ2-3; 15 bases agree with TRBD2. The ends lost 6 bases at V and 3 bases at J; junction bases unmatched: 4. Germline loops: CDR1 MNHEY, CDR2 SVGAGI. This CDR3 region has 16 residues. This CDR3 reads CASRSGLAGGTDTQYF. In DNA form, the CDR3 reads TGTGCCAGCAGGTCGGGACTAGCGGGAGGTACAGATACGCAGTATTTT.

Many counts were recorded for this clonotype. The chain links TRBV20-1 to TRBJ2-3; a possible D gene is TRBD2 (6 bases). This CDR3 has 15 residues. Trimming took off 2 bases at V and 7 bases at J, with 19 bases between the two ends. Per germline, CDR1 DFQATT and CDR2 SNEGSKA (reference sequence). CDR3 sequence reads: CSARPPGGEVNTQYF. CDR3 bases: TGCAGTGCTAGACCCCCTGGAGGGGAAGTAAATACGCAGTATTTT.

This chain joins TRBV5-6 and TRBJ2-3, with D possibly being TRBD1 or TRBD2 (5 bases each). Looked up from germline, CDR1 is SGHDT and CDR2 is YYEEEE. V lost 4 bases and J 0 bases, leaving 12 bases between the germline ends. The CDR3 is made up of 15 amino acids. Here the CDR3 reads CASSEGITSTDTQYF. Here the CDR3 DNA reads TGTGCCAGCAGCGAGGGGATAACTAGCACAGATACGCAGTATTTT. Combining the CDR3 with reference TRBV5-6 and TRBJ2-3 gives the whole variable domain DAGVTQSPTHLIKTRGQQVTLRCSPKSGHDTVSWYQQALGQGPQFIFQYYEEEERQRGNFPDRFSGHQFPNYSSELNVNALLLGDSALYLCASSEGITSTDTQYFGPGTRLTVL.

This sequence joins TRBV5-1 and TRBJ2-5; possibly TRBD2 for D (6 bases). The CDR3 loop spans 14 amino acids. The V end lost 4 bases, the J end lost 1 base, and 11 bases lay between the germline ends. In germline, CDR1 is SGHRS, CDR2 YFSETQ. The CDR3 nucleotides are TGCGCCAGCAGCACGGGAGACAGCCAAGAGACCCAGTACTTC. This gives the protein CASSTGDSQETQYF.

This clonotype was seen a few times. The rearrangement joins TRBV5-1 to TRBJ1-1, with 7 bases identical to TRBD1. The CDR3 consists of 14 residues. Germline CDR1 reads SGHRS; CDR2 reads YFSETQ. V dropped 3 bases and J dropped 8; count of bases not matched to a gene: 10. CDR3 sequence (DNA): TGCGCCAGCAGCTGGCGACAGGGCCCGACCGAAGCTTTCTTT. Amino acid sequence: CASSWRQGPTEAFF. Combining the CDR3 with reference TRBV5-1 and TRBJ1-1 gives the whole variable domain KAGVTQTPRYLIKTRGQQVTLSCSPISGHRSVSWYQQTPGQGLQFLFEYFSETQRNKGNFPGRFSGRQFSNSRSEMNVSTLELGDSALYLCASSWRQGPTEAFFGQGTRLTVV.

Only a few counts were recorded for this clonotype. CDR3 protein: CASSPRQGNGELFF. CDR3 bases: TGTGCCAGCAGCCCCCGACAGGGAAACGGGGAGCTGTTTTTT. The chain couples TRBV7-2 to TRBJ2-2, with 7 bases aligning to TRBD1. CDR3 length: 14 residues. Trimming took 5 bases from V and 7 from J; bases not matched to a gene: 7. Germline lookup yields CDR1 SGHTA and CDR2 FQGNSA.

V usage is TRBV29-1 and J usage is TRBJ2-2; D perhaps matches TRBD2 (5 bases). The V end lost 6 bases, the J end lost 3 bases, and 8 bases lay between the germline ends. Germline loops: CDR1 SQVTM, CDR2 ANQGSEA. The CDR3 extends over 12 amino acids. In DNA form, the CDR3 reads TGCAGCGTCCTCGGGGACACCGGGGAGCTGTTTTTT. Encoded protein: CSVLGDTGELFF.

The chain employs TRBV7-3 and TRBJ2-1; the match to TRBD2 covers 11 bases. The CDR3 sequence is 15 residues long. Germline V lookup: CDR1 SGHTA, CDR2 FQGTGA. Trimming took 3 bases from V and 9 from J; bases not matched to a gene: 7. The CDR3 loop reads CASSFYGTSGLEQFF. The CDR3 DNA reads TGTGCCAGCAGCTTCTACGGGACTAGCGGACTTGAGCAGTTCTTC.

This clonotype showed up just a few times. The chain employs TRBV10-3 and TRBJ1-5, with D possibly being TRBD1 (6 bases). The CDR3 is 15 amino acids. Per the germline V gene, CDR1 is ENHRY and CDR2 is SYGVKD. Between the trimmed V and J ends, which lost 8 bases and 0 bases, there was a span of 14 bases. CDR3: CAILRGRTSNQPQHF. DNA of the CDR3: TGTGCCATCCTAAGGGGGAGAACTAGCAATCAGCCCCAGCATTTT.

This clonotype was detected only once. J is TRBJ1-4 and V is TRBV7-8; 9 bases agree with TRBD1. Per the germline V gene, CDR1 is SGHVS and CDR2 is FQNEAQ. The V segment lost 5 bases and the J segment 6 bases; nucleotides outside the gene matches: 4. The CDR3 consists of 14 residues. CDR3 coding DNA: TGTGCCAGCAGCCACAGGGGGCGGTATGAAAAACTGTTTTTT. Protein: CASSHRGRYEKLFF.

This clonotype has ten or more counts. This rearrangement joins TRBV29-1 to TRBJ1-2; 7 positions match TRBD1. There are 16 residues in the CDR3. Germline values: CDR1 SQVTM, CDR2 ANQGSEA. V lost 2 bases, J lost 3 bases, and 12 bases stayed unmatched. CDR3 region: CSVERQGPAGYYGYTF. The CDR3 DNA sequence: TGCAGCGTTGAAAGACAGGGCCCGGCGGGATACTATGGCTACACCTTC.

At least ten counts were recorded for this clonotype. The gene calls are TRBV29-1 and TRBJ2-1, with 7 nucleotides matching TRBD2. Germline loops: CDR1 SQVTM, CDR2 ANQGSEA. J gave up 0 bases and V 4 bases, and 3 bases lay outside the gene matches. CDR3 length: 14 amino acids. The CDR3 spells CSVVGGGSYNEQFF. The CDR3 bases are TGCAGCGTTGTCGGCGGGGGCTCCTACAATGAGCAGTTCTTC.

This clonotype was picked up a small number of times. The chain has TRBV20-1 and TRBJ1-1, with D perhaps TRBD1 (5 bases). CDR3 length equals 13 residues. The germline gives CDR1 DFQATT, CDR2 SNEGSKA (reference sequence). V was trimmed by 3 bases and J by 1 base, leaving 9 bases between them. This chain's CDR3 is CSASPRENTEAFF. The DNA of the CDR3 is TGCAGTGCTAGCCCCAGGGAGAACACTGAAGCTTTCTTT.

This chain connects TRBV3-1 to TRBJ1-2; tentatively, D is TRBD1 (6 bases). Trimming took off 3 bases at V and 2 bases at J, with 7 bases between the two ends. The CDR3 has 13 amino acids. Germline V gene sequence: CDR1 LGHDT, CDR2 YNNKEL (reference sequence). The CDR3 sequence is CASSHGQNYGYTF. In nucleotides, the CDR3 is TGTGCCAGCAGCCACGGACAGAACTATGGCTACACCTTC.

V gene TRBV9 combines with J gene TRBJ2-7; D gene uncertain. The CDR3 is made up of 15 amino acids. The V gene's germline CDR1 is SGDLS and CDR2 YYNGEE. V was pared by 0 bases and J by 1 base, with 11 bases between. DNA for the CDR3: TGTGCCAGCAGCGTAGCTGGGAAGCCATCCTACGAGCAGTACTTC. Translated, it gives CASSVAGKPSYEQYF.

This clonotype was recorded at least ten times. The rearrangement links TRBV27 to TRBJ1-1; a possible D gene is TRBD1 (5 bases). This CDR3 contains 14 residues. Germline lookup yields CDR1 MNHEY and CDR2 SMNVEV (reference sequence). V shed 4 bases and J shed 4 bases, with 13 bases lying between them. The CDR3 is CASSSPGRSTEAFF. The CDR3 DNA is TGTGCCAGCAGTTCCCCGGGGCGATCCACTGAAGCTTTCTTT.

This clonotype was counted ten times or more. This chain joins TRBV29-1 and TRBJ2-5; D gene unclear. The V gene's germline CDR1 is SQVTM and CDR2 ANQGSEA. Trimming stripped 6 bases from V and 2 bases from J, with 10 bases between. The CDR3 sequence is 12 residues long. The CDR3 DNA reads TGCAGCGTGGATATGGTTCAAGAGACCCAGTACTTC. Its protein is CSVDMVQETQYF.

This clonotype was seen repeatedly, ten times or more. V gene TRBV12-5 combines with J gene TRBJ2-7, with D unresolved. Trimming cost V 2 bases and J 7 bases, with 9 bases left between them. The CDR3 is made up of 12 amino acids. The V gene's germline CDR1 is LGHNT and CDR2 FRNRAP. As DNA, the CDR3 is TGTGCTAGTGGTTTGCTAATGGGGGAGCAGTACTTC. Its protein product is CASGLLMGEQYF.

This clonotype was seen more than once but under ten times. The chain has TRBV11-2 and TRBJ1-4, with 9 bases lining up with TRBD1. The CDR3 contains 19 residues. The V and J ends lost 3 bases and 2 bases, in that order; junction bases with no gene match: 13. Germline-derived CDR1 and CDR2 are SGHAT and FQNNGV. In nucleotides, the CDR3 is TGTGCCAGCAGCTTTCTTAGGTCGGGACAGGGAGAGACTAATGAAAAACTGTTTTTT. Amino acids: CASSFLRSGQGETNEKLFF.

The chain joins TRBV3-1 to TRBJ2-1; D assignment may be TRBD1 or TRBD2 (5 bases each). This CDR3 has 13 residues. CDR1 and CDR2 (germline): LGHDT, YNNKEL (reference sequence). With 4 bases removed from V and 7 bases from J, the gap between germline ends came to 11 bases. CDR3 coding DNA: TGTGCCAGCAGCCGGCCAGAGGGGAATGAGCAGTTCTTC. It encodes CASSRPEGNEQFF.

The chain is built from TRBV14 and TRBJ1-1; unclear D gene. Trimming took 1 base from V and 8 from J, leaving 11 bases between them. Germline CDR1 SGHDN, CDR2 FVKESK. The CDR3 covers 13 residues. CDR3 DNA sequence: TGTGCCAGCAGCCAAGTTAGCCGCAGAGAAGCTTTCTTT. It codes for CASSQVSRREAFF.

This clonotype was picked up many times. The rearrangement joins TRBV10-3 to TRBJ2-7; 14 nucleotides agree with TRBD2. V lost 7 bases and J lost 6; bases outside the gene matches: 11. There are 16 residues in the CDR3. The germline gives CDR1 ENHRY, CDR2 SYGVKD. CDR3 in DNA: TGTGCCATCACCAACCCCGGGACTAGCGGGGGTGCCGAGCAGTACTTC. Translated: CAITNPGTSGGAEQYF.

This clonotype was seen many times. The rearrangement links TRBV6-5 to TRBJ1-1, with D possibly being TRBD1 (5 bases). This CDR3 is 14 amino acids long. Germline V gives CDR1 MNHEY, CDR2 SVGAGI. The V end was cut by 6 bases, the J end by 3 bases, with 14 bases between. CDR3 in DNA: TGTGCCAGCAGACAGACAGCCAGTCACACTGAAGCTTTCTTT. Translated, it gives CASRQTASHTEAFF.